Reported below is one TCR beta chain. Germline CDR1 is SEHNR and CDR2 is FQNEAQ (reference sequence). This CDR3 comprises 16 residues. Trimming took 1 base from V and 2 from J, leaving 13 bases between them. Each CDR3 protein gets one entry after TCRdb re-called the multiplex PCR reads with MiXCR. The table has roughly 110,000 distinct CDR3 sequences, 30% seen once. Axillary draining lymph nodes of breast cancer patients supplied the node samples. This sample stems from a study of breast tumors, draining lymph nodes, adjacent tissues. J is TRBJ2-3 and V is TRBV7-9, with D possibly matching TRBD2 (5 bases). The origin of this receptor is a female donor with breast cancer. Some clones in this sample may be carry-over from other donors' samples. Sequencing was performed on axillary lymph node tissue. The CDR3 coding sequence is TGTGCCAGCAGCTTAGAACAGCGGTGGAACACAGATACGCAGTATTTT. Protein: CASSLEQRWNTDTQYF.